These 5 T cell receptor beta chains were all obtained from the same sample, sequenced in a study of blood T cell repertoires in COVID-19. The protocol was immunoSEQ multiplex PCR, while the TCRdb copy is restricted to in-frame clones and leaves out a portion. The sample has fewer than 85,000 clones; more than 80% are singletons. The sample was peripheral blood. The receptors here all came from a woman aged 60 to 75 with acute or convalescent COVID-19.

V gene TRBV6-5 combines with J gene TRBJ2-6, with D possibly being TRBD1 (5 bases). This CDR3 comprises 13 residues. V was pared by 7 bases and J by 12 bases, with 16 bases between. Germline V lookup: CDR1 MNHEY, CDR2 SVGAGI. The CDR3 coding sequence is TGTGCCAGCACCATGGGGCGGAAAGGCGTCCTGACTTTC. Translating gives CASTMGRKGVLTF.

This clone has just a few counts. The genes are TRBV10-1 and TRBJ1-1, with a tentative D call TRBD1 (5 bases). The ends were cut back, 6 bases at V and 1 base at J, with 18 bases in the middle. Germline CDR1 and CDR2: WNHNN and SYGVQD (reference sequence). The CDR3 covers 16 residues. The CDR3 DNA is TGCGCCAGCAGCCGCCAGTCGGGACTGCCGAACACTGAAGCTTTCTTT. It translates to CASSRQSGLPNTEAFF.

This chain uses TRBV6-2 or TRBV6-3 with TRBJ2-1; 11 positions match TRBD1. The CDR3 spans 15 residues. Germline V gene sequence: CDR1 MNHEY, CDR2 SVGEGT. Unmatched junction bases numbered 9, after V lost 6 bases and J lost 8 bases. CDR3 loop: CASSPGTGGMDEQFF. The CDR3 DNA follows: TGTGCCAGCAGCCCCGGGACAGGGGGTATGGATGAGCAGTTCTTC.

This clone was seen a few times. DNA for the CDR3: TGTGCCAGCAGCTTAGTTTTAGACACTGAAGCTTTCTTT. It encodes CASSLVLDTEAFF. The chain recombines TRBV5-5 with TRBJ1-1, with unresolved D. V lost 2 bases and J lost 3, with 8 bases in between. The CDR3 extends over 13 amino acids. CDR1 is SGHKS, CDR2 YYEKEE, per germline (reference sequence).

The genes are TRBV7-2 and TRBJ1-2, with D hard to call. The CDR3 has 13 amino acids. Trimming shortened V by 1 base and J by 3 bases, and 6 bases separated the two germline ends. CDR1 and CDR2 from the germline V gene are SGHTA and FQGNSA. Here the CDR3 DNA reads TGTGCCAGCAGCTTAGATCTGTACTATGGCTACACCTTC. Translation: CASSLDLYYGYTF.